This TCR beta chain was observed in a study of cytomegalovirus exposure and HLA in healthy donors. Germline lookup yields CDR1 LNHDA and CDR2 SQIVND (reference sequence). This CDR3 has 13 residues. The V end was cut by 4 bases, the J end by 5 bases, with 9 bases between. General study results and limits: Reports described diagnosis of cytomegalovirus status by the classifier as highly specific and sensitive. The study listed around 150 cytomegalovirus-associated TCR beta chains. Per a later analysis, HLA-associated TCR beta chains showed more clonal expansion than other, equally common TCR beta chains.

Remarks on this clone: Its antigen is unknown.

PCR was performed using 60 Vbeta and 13 Jbeta primers. Original analysis: The authors later counted roughly 87 million unique TCR beta chains, roughly 10 million of them shared. The data were produced by immunoSEQ multiplex PCR, yet TCRdb's version contains in-frame clones alone and is incomplete. The V and J calls and clone size were taken over from that table, and D and trimming were inferred from the DNA. The profile shows around 150,000 clones, about 84% of them singletons. This chain links TRBV19 with TRBJ2-1; possible D gene TRBD1, 6 bases. This sequence was found in a male donor in good health and CMV-seronegative. The material sequenced was PBMCs. Written as DNA, the CDR3 is TGTGCCAGTAGTAGACAGGTTAACAATGAGCAGTTCTTC. The encoded protein is CASSRQVNNEQFF.